A selection of T cell receptor beta chains follows, all from one sample in a study of blood T cell repertoires in COVID-19. Sequencing used immunoSEQ multiplex PCR; TCRdb keeps in-frame clones, though not all of them. The repertoire has 160,000 or so clones, more than 65% of them found once; the top ten carry approximately 13%. Sample: peripheral blood. These receptors came from an elderly woman with acute or convalescent COVID-19. Each CDR3 is given with its conserved first and last residue. Each record gives: clone size, D gene, V gene, J gene, CDR3 protein, CDR3 DNA. D genes are given only for firm matches. The listing skips clone size in some rows; elsewhere it reads once, few, many or a size class.

clone_size: once
d_call: .
v_call: TRBV2
j_call: TRBJ2-7
cdr3_aa: CASYIDREQYF
cdr3_nt: TGTGCCAGCTACATCGACAGGGAGCAGTACTTC

clone_size: .
d_call: .
v_call: TRBV5-1
j_call: TRBJ2-1
cdr3_aa: CASSLAGESEQFF
cdr3_nt: TGCGCCAGCAGCTTGGCCGGAGAAAGTGAGCAGTTCTTC

clone_size: .
d_call: .
v_call: TRBV2
j_call: TRBJ1-2
cdr3_aa: CASSDGRGQGYGYTF
cdr3_nt: TGTGCCAGCAGTGACGGGCGGGGGCAGGGCTATGGCTACACCTTC

clone_size: .
d_call: TRBD2
v_call: TRBV6-1
j_call: TRBJ2-1
cdr3_aa: CASSVPLAGVDYNEQFF
cdr3_nt: TGTGCCAGCAGTGTACCCCTAGCGGGCGTCGACTACAATGAGCAGTTCTTC

clone_size: .
d_call: .
v_call: TRBV28
j_call: TRBJ1-5
cdr3_aa: CASRRSDGSNQPQHF
cdr3_nt: TGTGCCAGCCGCCGCAGTGACGGGAGCAATCAGCCCCAGCATTTT

clone_size: .
d_call: .
v_call: TRBV2
j_call: TRBJ1-1
cdr3_aa: CASSNTGGVTEAFF
cdr3_nt: TGTGCCAGCTCCAACACGGGGGGAGTGACTGAAGCTTTCTTT

clone_size: .
d_call: .
v_call: TRBV30
j_call: TRBJ1-5
cdr3_aa: CAWSVRSPQPQHF
cdr3_nt: TGTGCCTGGAGTGTACGGTCACCTCAGCCCCAGCATTTT

clone_size: .
d_call: .
v_call: TRBV7-8
j_call: TRBJ2-7
cdr3_aa: CASSLAGEIGEQYF
cdr3_nt: TGTGCCAGCAGCTTAGCGGGAGAAATCGGCGAGCAGTACTTC

clone_size: .
d_call: .
v_call: TRBV7-2
j_call: TRBJ1-4
cdr3_aa: CASSFLNEKLFF
cdr3_nt: TGTGCCAGCAGCTTTCTTAATGAAAAACTGTTTTTT

clone_size: .
d_call: .
v_call: TRBV19
j_call: TRBJ1-2
cdr3_aa: CASSMGGGNYGYTF
cdr3_nt: TGTGCCAGTAGTATGGGAGGGGGAAACTATGGCTACACCTTC

clone_size: .
d_call: TRBD1
v_call: TRBV19
j_call: TRBJ1-3
cdr3_aa: CASSIPNRGPDTIYF
cdr3_nt: TGTGCCAGTAGTATACCGAACAGGGGGCCTGACACCATATATTTT

clone_size: .
d_call: .
v_call: TRBV24-1
j_call: TRBJ1-2
cdr3_aa: CATSDLDYGYTF
cdr3_nt: TGTGCCACCAGTGACTTAGACTATGGCTACACCTTC

clone_size: .
d_call: .
v_call: TRBV5-1
j_call: TRBJ2-2
cdr3_aa: CASSLNRDTGELFF
cdr3_nt: TGCGCCAGCAGCTTGAACAGGGACACCGGGGAGCTGTTTTTT

clone_size: .
d_call: TRBD2
v_call: TRBV5-1
j_call: TRBJ2-5
cdr3_aa: CASSGLAAQETQYF
cdr3_nt: TGCGCCAGCAGCGGACTAGCGGCACAAGAGACCCAGTACTTC

clone_size: .
d_call: .
v_call: TRBV2
j_call: TRBJ2-7
cdr3_aa: CASSLTGFYEQYF
cdr3_nt: TGTGCCAGCAGCTTGACAGGCTTCTACGAGCAGTACTTC

clone_size: .
d_call: TRBD1
v_call: TRBV7-3
j_call: TRBJ2-3
cdr3_aa: CASSPTGQESDTQYF
cdr3_nt: TGTGCCAGCAGCCCGACCGGACAGGAATCAGATACGCAGTATTTT

clone_size: .
d_call: .
v_call: TRBV20-1
j_call: TRBJ1-2
cdr3_aa: CSADAGAGYTF
cdr3_nt: TGCAGTGCGGACGCAGGGGCTGGCTACACCTTC

clone_size: .
d_call: TRBD2
v_call: TRBV5-4
j_call: TRBJ2-5
cdr3_aa: CASRRWGGETQYF
cdr3_nt: TGTGCCAGCAGGAGGTGGGGGGGAGAGACCCAGTACTTC

clone_size: .
d_call: TRBD2
v_call: TRBV11-2
j_call: TRBJ2-1
cdr3_aa: CASSSSGTSGSNEQFF
cdr3_nt: TGTGCCAGCAGCTCCTCCGGGACTAGCGGGAGCAATGAGCAGTTCTTC

clone_size: .
d_call: .
v_call: TRBV3-1/TRBV3-2
j_call: TRBJ2-2
cdr3_aa: CASSPGTFTGELFF
cdr3_nt: TGTGCCAGCAGCCCCGGGACATTCACCGGGGAGCTGTTTTTT

clone_size: .
d_call: .
v_call: TRBV30
j_call: TRBJ1-2
cdr3_aa: CAWSAPDSTNYGYTF
cdr3_nt: TGTGCCTGGAGTGCCCCCGACAGCACTAACTATGGCTACACCTTC